A single T cell receptor (beta chain) is shown here with its context. Its antigen remains unidentified. Scientists ran DNA taken from cultured CD4+ T cells through the Oncomine TCR Beta short-read assay for sequencing. TCRdb passed the PCR reads through MiXCR, listing each CDR3 protein once. This sample carries some 8,500 distinct CDR3 sequences, approximately 50% of them seen once, and the ten largest clones take about 42%. The data were obtained in a study of vaccination and CD4 T cells after COVID-19. From germline, CDR1 is SGHRS and CDR2 YFSETQ. Trimming cost V 0 bases and J 6 bases; bases outside gene matches: 7. The CDR3 has 16 residues. Treatment indicated: roughly nine-day PBMC culture with coronavirus spike peptide pools or control peptides (ViraFEST assay). Study findings and constraints: Going from 21 to 38, median SARS-CoV-2-reactive clonotypes did not rise significantly.

The sequenced sample was CD4+ T cells from blood, cultured in vitro. This chain uses TRBV5-1 with TRBJ2-3; 10 bases match TRBD2. The TCR was taken from a human donor who had recovered from COVID-19. CDR3 residues: CASSLAGSGGADTQYF. The CDR3 nucleotides read TGCGCCAGCAGCTTGGCCGGCAGCGGGGGGGCGGATACGCAGTATTTT.